The 8 T cell receptor beta chains listed next were all sequenced from one sample in a study of Ad26.COV2.S vaccination and SARS-CoV-2 variants (dated by TCRdb to the early 2020s). In light of the paper, this sample's treatment or condition label describes: 15 to 20 received Ad26.COV2.S at low or high dose, single or two shots; about 5 received placebo; per-sample allocation not given. Repertoires of vaccine and placebo recipients were sequenced from samples taken on day 63 after the first injection. The library was prepared using the immunoSEQ multiplex PCR assay. Entries here come from immuneACCESS through TCRdb and include only in-frame sequences with V and J called. Some clones fail to appear in such tables; in the studies checked, an unresolved V gene covers under half of the shortfall, and the cause of the remainder is unknown. Across this sample there are more than 300,000 clones, with 85% to 90% seen only once. Clones ranked in the top ten supply approximately 5% of the sample.

Material: peripheral blood, obtained in a trial of Ad26.COV2.S vaccine versus placebo. These TCRs come from a person aged 18 to 65 who received the Ad26.COV2.S COVID-19 vaccine or a placebo.

The chain uses TRBV27 and TRBJ1-2; 8 nucleotides agree with TRBD1. This CDR3 spans 13 amino acids. Germline V gives CDR1 MNHEY, CDR2 SMNVEV (reference sequence). The V segment lost 2 bases and the J segment 8 bases; nucleotides outside the gene matches: 4. CDR3 sequence: CASSLGQGAGYTF. CDR3 nucleotide sequence: TGTGCCAGCAGTTTAGGACAGGGAGCCGGCTACACCTTC.

The J gene is TRBJ2-7, the V gene TRBV13; tentative D call: TRBD2 (5 bases). The V end lost 0 bases, the J end lost 7 bases, and 13 bases lay between the germline ends. This CDR3 is 14 amino acids long. Germline V gene sequence: CDR1 PRHDT, CDR2 FYEKMQ (reference sequence). CDR3 nucleotide sequence: TGTGCCAGCAGCTTAGGGCTATCCCAGCGGGAGCAGTACTTC. This codes for CASSLGLSQREQYF.

This chain uses TRBV20-1 with TRBJ1-5, with unresolved D. V was trimmed by 3 bases and J by 2 bases, leaving 11 bases between them. The CDR3 has 14 amino acids. The V gene's germline CDR1 is DFQATT and CDR2 SNEGSKA (reference sequence). The CDR3 coding sequence is TGCAGTGCTAGTCTTGGGGTGGGCAATCAGCCCCAGCATTTT. This encodes CSASLGVGNQPQHF.

The chain employs TRBV3-1 (or the pseudogene TRBV3-2) and TRBJ1-2; TRBD1 might be the D (5 bases). Germline values: CDR1 LGHDT, CDR2 YNNKEL (reference sequence). V shed 0 bases and J shed 8 bases, with 13 bases lying between them. The CDR3 length is 14 residues. The CDR3 loop is CASSQDARGEGYTF. The CDR3 coding sequence is TGTGCCAGCAGCCAAGATGCGAGGGGTGAGGGCTACACCTTC.

V is TRBV15 and J is TRBJ1-5, with 11 bases lining up with TRBD1. Trimming at V came to 1 base and at J to 5 bases, leaving 1 base not matched to a gene. This CDR3 comprises 15 residues. Germline V CDR1 and CDR2: LNHNV, YYDKDF (reference sequence). Here the CDR3 DNA reads TGTGCCACCAGCAGAGGGGGACAGGGGGATCAGCCCCAGCATTTT. Amino acid sequence: CATSRGGQGDQPQHF.

V gene TRBV19 combines with J gene TRBJ2-1, with 9 nucleotides matching TRBD2. After removal of 3 bases from V and 6 bases from J, the junction contained 6 bases not matched to a gene. This CDR3 comprises 15 residues. The germline V gene encodes CDR1 LNHDA and CDR2 SQIVND (reference sequence). As DNA, the CDR3 is TGTGCCAGTAGTATCGAGCGGGGGGAAGGCAATGAGCAGTTCTTC. Translating it yields CASSIERGEGNEQFF.

The chain carries TRBV28 and TRBJ2-7; 11 bases fit TRBD1. CDR1 and CDR2 (germline): MDHEN, SYDVKM. The CDR3 spans 14 residues. Trimming took 6 bases from V and 7 from J; bases not matched to a gene: 8. The CDR3 is CASRGRGQGVEQYF. CDR3 nucleotides: TGTGCCAGCAGGGGTAGGGGACAGGGGGTAGAGCAGTACTTC.

The gene calls are TRBV6-2 or TRBV6-3 and TRBJ1-5; a weak D match, TRBD1 (5 bases). The germline CDR1 and CDR2 sequences are MNHEY and SVGEGT. V lost 5 bases, J lost 4 bases, and 21 bases lay in between. The CDR3 has 17 residues. The chain's CDR3 is CASSRPPRAAGNQPQHF. Here the CDR3 DNA reads TGTGCCAGCAGTAGACCTCCCAGGGCCGCGGGGAATCAGCCCCAGCATTTT.